The entry below gives a single T cell receptor (beta chain) sequence along with its context. The antigen it binds to is not known. The record has no base qualities; no much larger clone is one base away. For TCRbeta CDR3 sequencing, genomic DNA from the sorted cells was extracted using the QIAGEN DNeasy Blood and Tissue Kit. Through immunoSEQ, high-throughput TCRbeta CDR3 sequencing was done commercially, including PCR amplification with internal controls and bias correction. Regarding the original processing steps: Unique productive TCRbeta sequences were defined by CDR3 nucleotide sequence where primers matched, otherwise by CDR3 amino acid sequence with Vbeta and Jbeta genes. Sorting error was corrected by removing sequences shared between sorted populations at a frequency ratio of 2:1 or less, and the remaining shared sequences were assigned to the higher population. A sequence was defined as donor-reactive if the sequence was expanded at least 5-fold in CFSE-low cells compared with unstimulated cells and had a frequency of at least 0.01% in CFSE-low cells. Jensen-Shannon divergence calculated on the top 100 TCRbeta sequences ranked by frequency was used to measure repertoire divergence. For samples with multiple sequencing runs, sorting error was corrected in each run separately before the runs were combined. Here the immuneACCESS table is served through TCRdb, limited to in-frame sequences with V and J called. Missing clones are a known gap in these copies; in checked studies unresolved V genes cover under half, and the rest lacks a known reason. V, J and clone size are taken as reported in that table, and D and trimming were inferred from the DNA itself. The sample yields 45,000 or so clones; over 85% were counted once. The biggest ten clones account for 15% to 18% of the sample.

The V end loses 3 bases and the J end loses 5 bases, and a stretch of 20 bases separates them. From the cysteine through the phenylalanine, the CDR3 covers 16 amino acids. Only CDR3 DNA is held: 48 bases, read in frame from base 1. CDR1 SEHNR and CDR2 FQNEAQ were looked up in the germline V gene (reference sequence). Related donors were used in the transplants with nonmyeloablative bone marrow transplantation, and mixed chimerism was transient in the human trials. Thawed PBMCs were FACS-sorted into unstimulated Tregs (CD4+CD25+CD127-), CD4+ non-Tregs (CD4+CD25-), CD4 cells and CD8 cells. The patients were 4 recipients of combined kidney and bone marrow transplants from the ITN036ST trial, and samples were available only for these trial subjects. Healthy control blood was processed to PBMCs with a Ficoll density gradient and then cryopreserved, whereas patient PBMCs were collected both before and after transplant.

The data belong to a study of Tregs in tolerant kidney transplant recipients (dated by TCRdb to about 2019). Study-wide context: The study used TCRbeta sequencing to identify donor-specific regulatory T cells before combined kidney and bone marrow transplantation, then tracked those cells after transplant. What the authors observed across the whole study: The study was limited by small patient numbers, and the findings need validation in larger populations and under other immunosuppression protocols. PCR primers changed over time for some patients, so nucleotide-level comparison across those patients' samples was not possible. The most biologically relevant and donor-specific TCRbeta repertoire appeared to be identified by expanding Tregs with activated donor B cells. In tolerant patients, donor-specific Tregs expanded more than Tregs overall, which suggests antigen-driven rather than nonspecific expansion. Biological reproducibility was not directly assessed, although technical replication error appeared to be minimal.

The receptor was derived from a human patient who received a combined kidney and bone marrow transplant. The graft donor may be the source of some T cells after a transplant. The source material was CD8+ T cells from blood (PBMCs), sampled 12 months after the transplant. The rearranged chain carries TRBV7-9 and TRBJ2-7, and the D gene may be TRBD1, 6 bases matching. The sequence in DNA is TGTGCCAGCAGCTTTCCCTTACAGGGACCGTTTCACGAGCAGTACTTC. It codes for CASSFPLQGPFHEQYF. With the portions outside the CDR3 filled from the reference TRBV7-9 and TRBJ2-7 genes, the complete variable region becomes DTGVSQNPRHKITKRGQNVTFRCDPISEHNRLYWYRQTLGQGPEFLTYFQNEAQLEKSRLLSDRFSAERPKGSFSTLEIQRTEQGDSAMYLCASSFPLQGPFHEQYFGPGTRLTVT.